The T cell receptor beta chain described here comes from a study of post-analysis software for immune sequencing data. Study overall: Relapsing-remitting, secondary progressive and progressive-relapsing multiple sclerosis were all included among the disease courses. Study-level findings and limits: Strong same-batch co-clustering of samples appeared with F measure clustering. Controls showed significantly higher normalized Chao1 diversity than did multiple sclerosis patients. TRBV segments more frequent in patients than in controls numbered roughly 5 and included TRBV5-6, TRBV5-1 and TRBV20-1.

As for this clonotype: As yet, its antigen is unknown.

Germline V gives CDR1 MDHEN, CDR2 SYDVKM. CDR3 length equals 13 residues. After removal of 5 bases from V and 2 bases from J, the junction contained 1 base not matched to a gene. Tagging with unique molecular identifiers was a feature of the TCR beta cDNA libraries. Each sample of about 0.9 to 10 million input T cells yielded around 500,000 cDNA molecules, so each molecule approximated one T cell. TCRdb reanalysed the PCR reads using MiXCR and keeps one entry per CDR3 protein. The profile covers about 170,000 distinct CDR3 sequences, with 30% appearing a single time and approximately 1.5% taken by the ten largest.

This receptor was identified in a girl aged 10-17 years with multiple sclerosis. The sample comprised blood. The chain links TRBV28 to TRBJ1-2, with 8 bases that match TRBD1. CDR3 protein: CASSRDRNYGYTF. In DNA, the CDR3 is TGTGCCAGCAGTCGGGACAGGAACTATGGCTACACCTTC.